The rows below give T cell receptor beta chains drawn from one sample of a study of blood T cell repertoires in COVID-19. TCRdb keeps only in-frame clones here, not all; method: immunoSEQ multiplex PCR. Of 270,000 or so clones in the sample, approximately 83% were seen once. Sequenced input: peripheral blood. These receptors were collected from a human donor in a cohort sampled during active COVID-19. Both conserved end residues are part of each CDR3. D genes are given only for firm matches. Clone size is given for some rows only: seen once, a few or many times, or a class if the clone is expanded.

j_gene | d_gene | v_gene | abundance | CDR3aa | CDR3nt
TRBJ2-3 | TRBD2 | TRBV10-3 | . | CAISAGGTHQGDTQYF | TGTGCCATCAGTGCGGGGGGGACTCACCAGGGAGATACGCAGTATTTT
TRBJ2-1 | . | TRBV7-3 | . | CASSFSRGNEQFF | TGTGCCAGCAGCTTCTCTAGGGGCAATGAGCAGTTCTTC
TRBJ1-2 | TRBD1 | TRBV6-5 | . | CASSTTTGVGGYTF | TGTGCCAGCAGTACCACGACAGGGGTAGGGGGCTACACCTTC
TRBJ1-3 | TRBD1 | TRBV27 | . | CASRKDRAQGNTIYF | TGTGCCAGCAGAAAGGACAGGGCTCAAGGAAACACCATATATTTT
TRBJ1-2 | TRBD1 | TRBV24-1 | . | CATSDRTGGSRGYTF | TGTGCCACCAGTGACAGGACAGGGGGTTCTCGGGGCTACACCTTC
TRBJ2-7 | . | TRBV27 | . | CASSLRTDSYEQYF | TGTGCCAGCAGCCTGCGGACAGACTCCTACGAGCAGTACTTC
TRBJ2-2 | . | TRBV4-1 | . | CASRGSITGELFF | TGCGCCAGCCGTGGGAGTATTACCGGGGAGCTGTTTTTT
TRBJ1-2 | . | TRBV29-1 | once | CSVSRVPGYAF | TGCAGCGTATCCAGGGTCCCCGGCTACGCCTTC
TRBJ1-6 | . | TRBV28 | . | CASSPIGSGQLSPLHF | TGTGCCAGCAGTCCTATCGGGTCAGGGCAGTTATCACCCCTCCACTTT
TRBJ1-1 | TRBD1 | TRBV5-4 | . | CASSARQGNTEAFF | TGTGCCAGCAGCGCTCGACAGGGAAACACTGAAGCTTTCTTT
TRBJ2-5 | TRBD2 | TRBV5-1 | . | CASSLSAGLGETQYF | TGCGCCAGCAGCTTGTCTGCCGGACTAGGAGAGACCCAGTACTTC
TRBJ2-7 | . | TRBV21-1 | . | CASSKGPNRGHYEQYF | TGTGCCAGCAGCAAAGGACCGAACAGGGGGCACTACGAGCAGTACTTC
TRBJ2-7 | TRBD1 | TRBV28 | . | CASSRPGQGKYEQYF | TGTGCCAGCAGTCGTCCGGGACAGGGGAAATACGAGCAGTACTTC
TRBJ1-6 | . | TRBV27 | few | CASSSIASSYNSPLHF | TGTGCCAGCAGTTCAATAGCAAGCTCCTATAATTCACCCCTCCACTTT
TRBJ2-7 | TRBD1 | TRBV12-3/TRBV12-4 | . | CASSSGQIYEQYF | TGTGCCAGCAGTTCGGGACAGATCTACGAGCAGTACTTC
TRBJ2-3 | . | TRBV29-1 | . | CSVDASTDTQYF | TGCAGCGTTGATGCGTCCACAGATACGCAGTATTTT
TRBJ2-1 | TRBD2 | TRBV7-6 | . | CASSLSVAGNSYNEQFF | TGTGCCAGCAGCTTATCCGTAGCGGGAAACTCCTACAATGAGCAGTTCTTC
TRBJ2-1 | . | TRBV4-1 | . | CASSQDWYRWHNEQFF | TGCGCCAGCAGCCAAGATTGGTACCGTTGGCACAATGAGCAGTTCTTC
TRBJ1-2 | . | TRBV6-5 | . | CASSSHRSGWYGYTF | TGTGCCAGCAGTTCCCACAGGAGTGGATGGTATGGCTACACCTTC
TRBJ1-3 | TRBD1 | TRBV13 | . | CASSRDRGSGNTIYF | TGTGCCAGCAGTCGTGACAGGGGCTCTGGAAACACCATATATTTT
TRBJ2-1 | . | TRBV7-6 | . | CASSSRQEPYNEQFF | TGTGCCAGCAGCTCTCGACAAGAACCTTACAATGAGCAGTTCTTC
TRBJ2-2 | TRBD1 | TRBV14 | . | CASSHFGQGSNTGELFF | TGTGCCAGCAGCCACTTCGGACAGGGCTCGAACACCGGGGAGCTGTTTTTT
TRBJ2-5 | . | TRBV18 | . | CASSLWTVQETQYF | TGTGCCAGCTCACTGTGGACAGTTCAGGAGACCCAGTACTTC
TRBJ2-1 | . | TRBV3-1/TRBV3-2 | few | CASSQEGSAGNEQFF | TGTGCCAGCAGCCAAGAAGGTAGCGCCGGAAACGAGCAGTTCTTC
TRBJ2-3 | . | TRBV19 | . | CASSTLGVSTDTQYF | TGTGCCAGTAGTACCCTAGGTGTTTCGACAGATACGCAGTATTTT
TRBJ1-5 | . | TRBV28 | many | CASNRAATYNQPQHF | TGTGCCAGCAATCGAGCGGCAACTTACAATCAGCCCCAGCATTTT
TRBJ1-2 | . | TRBV7-9 | . | CASSSGPIGAVGYTF | TGTGCCAGCAGCTCTGGACCCATAGGGGCCGTTGGCTACACCTTC
TRBJ2-1 | TRBD2 | TRBV2 | . | CASSLGGLYNEQFF | TGTGCCAGCTCCTTGGGAGGGCTATACAATGAGCAGTTCTTC
TRBJ2-7 | . | TRBV19 | . | CASSIQGGVGEQYF | TGTGCCAGTAGTATTCAGGGGGGAGTGGGCGAGCAGTACTTC
TRBJ1-2 | . | TRBV28 | . | CASKVSRQGLYGYTF | TGTGCCAGCAAAGTCTCTCGTCAGGGGCTCTATGGCTACACCTTC
TRBJ2-1 | TRBD1 | TRBV7-8 | . | CASSRGQANEQFF | TGTGCCAGCAGCCGAGGACAGGCCAATGAGCAGTTCTTC
TRBJ2-2 | . | TRBV10-3 | . | CAISESLAKLAGELFF | TGTGCCATCAGTGAGAGCCTAGCGAAGTTGGCCGGGGAGCTGTTTTTT
TRBJ1-1 | . | TRBV2 | . | CASTIQPAGTEAFF | TGTGCCAGCACAATACAGCCAGCAGGTACTGAAGCTTTCTTT
TRBJ1-2 | . | TRBV18 | few | CASSPGPNYGYTF | TGTGCCAGCTCACCCGGTCCCAACTATGGCTACACCTTC
TRBJ2-2 | . | TRBV25-1 | . | CASSELDRNTGELFF | TGTGCCAGCAGTGAGTTGGACAGGAACACCGGGGAGCTGTTTTTT
TRBJ2-1 | TRBD2 | TRBV2 | . | CASHLGLAGGNEQFF | TGTGCCAGCCACCTGGGACTAGCGGGAGGAAATGAGCAGTTCTTC
TRBJ1-1 | . | TRBV2 | . | CASSGGGLNTEAFF | TGTGCCAGCAGTGGGGGCGGATTGAACACTGAAGCTTTCTTT
TRBJ2-7 | . | TRBV19 | few | CASSLNGESSYEQYF | TGTGCCAGTAGCCTCAATGGGGAGAGCTCCTACGAGCAGTACTTC
TRBJ1-6 | TRBD1 | TRBV3-1/TRBV3-2 | once | CASSQYGQGRTLHF | TGTGCCAGCAGCCAATATGGACAGGGGAGGACCCTCCACTTT
TRBJ1-4 | TRBD1 | TRBV23-1 | once | CASSPLRGQGSEKLFF | TGCGCCAGCAGTCCCCTCCGTGGACAGGGTAGTGAAAAACTGTTTTTT
TRBJ2-7 | . | TRBV10-3 | once | CAISGQESSYEQYF | TGTGCCATCAGTGGACAAGAAAGCTCCTACGAGCAGTACTTC
TRBJ1-2 | . | TRBV28 | . | CASSSAGDLSYGYTF | TGTGCCAGCAGTTCCGCAGGGGACCTATCCTATGGCTACACCTTC
TRBJ1-1 | . | TRBV11-2 | . | CASSFADTEAFF | TGTGCCAGCAGCTTTGCGGACACTGAAGCTTTCTTT
TRBJ2-1 | . | TRBV9 | . | CASSVVPMRSNSYNEQFF | TGTGCCAGCAGCGTAGTACCGATGCGGAGCAACTCCTACAATGAGCAGTTCTTC